Below are 2 T cell receptor beta chains sequenced from a single sample in a study of control samples from healthy donors and cancer patients. Sequenced by immunoSEQ multiplex PCR; TCRdb stores in-frame clones only, minus some. The sample records approximately 89,000 clones, about 85% being singletons. The sequenced sample was blood. The receptors were gathered from a woman aged 40 to 49 in good health.

V gene TRBV5-6 combines with J gene TRBJ2-7, with no clear D. CDR1 and CDR2 (germline): SGHDT, YYEEEE. Trimming left V 0 bases short and J 2 bases short, with 12 bases between. This CDR3 contains 15 residues. The chain's CDR3 is CASSLGVHNPYEQYF. CDR3 in DNA: TGTGCCAGCAGCTTGGGGGTTCACAACCCCTACGAGCAGTACTTC.

V gene TRBV3-1 (or the pseudogene TRBV3-2) combines with J gene TRBJ1-1; D remains unclear. The germline V and J ends were trimmed by 1 base and 1 base, with 10 bases remaining between them. Germline CDR1 reads LGHDT; CDR2 reads YNNKEL (reference sequence). The CDR3 extends over 15 amino acids. For the CDR3, the DNA is TGTGCCAGCAGCCAAGGGGTCAGACCGAACACTGAAGCTTTCTTT. This encodes CASSQGVRPNTEAFF.